The 17 T cell receptor beta chains below were found in one sample sequenced in a study of blood T cell repertoires in COVID-19. Libraries were prepared by immunoSEQ multiplex PCR; TCRdb keeps only in-frame clonotypes and omits some of them. The sample has around 300,000 clones, around 82% seen once; the top ten hold over 9%. The sample was peripheral blood. The source of these receptors is a woman aged 45-65 years who had recovered from COVID-19.

The chain carries TRBV27 and TRBJ2-7; the D gene is possibly TRBD1 (6 bases). This CDR3 has 18 residues. The germline V gene encodes CDR1 MNHEY and CDR2 SMNVEV (reference sequence). The germline V and J ends were trimmed by 3 bases and 3 bases, with 24 bases remaining between them. Here the CDR3 DNA reads TGTGCCAGCAGTTTTACCTCTCGAGGGCAGGGGAGAATCTACGAGCAGTACTTC. Its translation is CASSFTSRGQGRIYEQYF.

The rearrangement uses TRBV7-2 and TRBJ1-2; TRBD1 is a possible D gene (5 bases). Germline V lookup: CDR1 SGHTA, CDR2 FQGNSA. Trimming removed 5 bases from V and 7 bases from J, with 17 bases in between. This CDR3 has 14 residues. DNA for the CDR3: TGTGCCAGCAGCCAGGGCACAGCCTTGGGTGGCTACACCTTC. Its translation is CASSQGTALGGYTF.

This clone was counted a few times. The chain employs TRBV5-1 and TRBJ2-3; 8 bases fit TRBD2. The CDR3 runs 16 residues. Germline CDR1 reads SGHRS; CDR2 reads YFSETQ. V shed 1 base, J shed 5 bases, and the junction held 9 bases outside the gene matches. The CDR3 is CASSLSSGGIGDTQYF. As DNA, the CDR3 is TGCGCCAGCAGCTTGTCGAGCGGGGGTATTGGAGATACGCAGTATTTT.

This clone was seen only a few times. The chain links TRBV27 to TRBJ1-4, with 9 positions matching TRBD1. This CDR3 contains 14 residues. Trimming at V came to 6 bases and at J to 7 bases, leaving 6 bases not matched to a gene. The V gene's germline CDR1 is MNHEY and CDR2 SMNVEV (reference sequence). The CDR3, as DNA: TGTGCCAGCAGCCTCTCGGGACAGGGTGAAAAACTGTTTTTT. Its translation is CASSLSGQGEKLFF.

The V call is TRBV7-9, the J call TRBJ2-5; TRBD2 matches at 12 bases. Germline CDR1 is SEHNR and CDR2 is FQNEAQ (reference sequence). V gave up 2 bases and J gave up 5 bases; unmatched junction bases: 12. This CDR3 has 18 residues. CDR3 sequence: CASSLIASGRALGETQYF. As DNA, the CDR3 is TGTGCCAGCAGCTTAATCGCTAGCGGGAGGGCCTTGGGGGAGACCCAGTACTTC.

This clone was found a few times. The chain couples TRBV7-9 to TRBJ2-3; 7 bases agree with TRBD1. The length of the CDR3 is 13 residues. Looked up from germline, CDR1 is SEHNR and CDR2 is FQNEAQ (reference sequence). Trimming removed 5 bases from V and 2 bases from J; junction bases left unmatched: 1. CDR3 in DNA: TGTGCCAGCAGCGAGGGGGCCACAGATACGCAGTATTTT. Translation gives CASSEGATDTQYF.

The chain couples TRBV27 to TRBJ1-1; no definite D call. This CDR3 comprises 12 residues. Trimming removed 8 bases at V and 0 bases at J, with 7 bases between. CDR1 MNHEY and CDR2 SMNVEV come from the germline V gene (reference sequence). The CDR3 region is CASSRVNTEAFF. As DNA, the CDR3 is TGTGCCAGCTCTCGGGTGAACACTGAAGCTTTCTTT.

The chain carries TRBV29-1 and TRBJ2-1; D might be TRBD1 (6 bases). In germline, CDR1 is SQVTM, CDR2 ANQGSEA. Deletions cut 4 bases from V and 4 bases from J, with 11 bases between. CDR3 length equals 13 residues. The CDR3 loop reads CSVGTVVYNEQFF. The CDR3, as DNA: TGCAGCGTTGGGACAGTTGTATACAATGAGCAGTTCTTC.

This clone was detected once. The chain uses TRBV5-6 and TRBJ1-2, with D uncertain. Germline CDR1 is SGHDT and CDR2 is YYEEEE. CDR3 length equals 15 residues. V was shortened by 0 bases and J by 4 bases, with 13 bases between the two germline ends. The CDR3 loop is CASSLAAAGFYGYTF. CDR3 nucleotides: TGTGCCAGCAGCTTGGCCGCCGCGGGGTTCTATGGCTACACCTTC.

The chain combines TRBV15 with TRBJ2-7; 7 bases fit TRBD1. The trim removed 0 bases at V and 2 bases at J, leaving 7 bases unmatched. CDR1 and CDR2 (germline): LNHNV, YYDKDF (reference sequence). The CDR3 totals 16 residues. The CDR3 is CATSREETGLTYEQYF. CDR3 nucleotide sequence: TGTGCCACCAGCAGAGAGGAGACAGGGCTTACCTACGAGCAGTACTTC. Full variable domain (remainder filled in from reference TRBV15 and TRBJ2-7): DAMVIQNPRYQVTQFGKPVTLSCSQTLNHNVMYWYQQKSSQAPKLLFHYYDKDFNNEADTPDNFQSRRPNTSFCFLDIRSPGLGDTAMYLCATSREETGLTYEQYFGPGTRLTVT.

J is TRBJ2-6 and V is TRBV5-6; a weak D match, TRBD1 (5 bases). With 4 bases removed from V and 0 bases from J, the gap between germline ends came to 8 bases. The CDR3 loop spans 15 amino acids. Per germline, CDR1 SGHDT and CDR2 YYEEEE. CDR3 region: CASSPQGSGANVLTF. DNA for the CDR3: TGTGCCAGCAGCCCGCAGGGCTCTGGGGCCAACGTCCTGACTTTC.

The rearrangement links TRBV5-1 to TRBJ2-7; a possible D gene is TRBD1 (6 bases). From germline, CDR1 is SGHRS and CDR2 YFSETQ. The CDR3 length is 14 residues. The V end lost 2 bases, the J end lost 2 bases, and 11 bases lay between the germline ends. The CDR3 loop reads CASSFDRPAYEQYF. Written as DNA, the CDR3 is TGCGCCAGCAGCTTCGACAGGCCGGCCTACGAGCAGTACTTC.

This clone came up a few times. At the DNA level, this CDR3 is encoded by other sequences in the same sample as well. This rearrangement joins TRBV27 to TRBJ1-4; no clear D gene. Looked up from germline, CDR1 is MNHEY and CDR2 is SMNVEV (reference sequence). This CDR3 region has 12 residues. V was shortened by 5 bases and J by 5 bases, with 6 bases between the two germline ends. For the CDR3, the DNA is TGTGCCAGCAGTCATCCAAATGAAAAACTGTTTTTT. Its protein is CASSHPNEKLFF.

The CDR3 loop reads CASSLIPGQYNEQFF. CDR3 in DNA: TGCGCCAGCAGCTTGATTCCGGGACAGTACAATGAGCAGTTCTTC. The rearrangement joins TRBV5-1 to TRBJ2-1; 7 positions agree with TRBD1. The junction had 5 bases not matched to a gene; V was cut back by 1 base and J by 4 bases. Germline CDR1 SGHRS, CDR2 YFSETQ. This CDR3 comprises 15 residues.

On this clone: The germline gene is not matched at one end of the junction; a read error may be the cause. J is TRBJ1-4 and V is TRBV2; the match to TRBD1 covers 7 bases. CDR3 size: 19 residues. Germline V gene sequence: CDR1 SNHLY, CDR2 FYNNEI. The CDR3 nucleotides read TGTGCCAGCAGGGAAGATAGACAGGGAATTCGGGATGTTTGGGAAAAACTGTTTTTT. Translated: CASREDRQGIRDVWEKLFF.

The chain joins TRBV2 to TRBJ1-1; D gene uncertain. Trimming took 5 bases from V and 4 from J, leaving 11 bases between them. The CDR3 loop spans 13 amino acids. Germline V lookup: CDR1 SNHLY, CDR2 FYNNEI. CDR3 DNA sequence: TGTGCCAGCAGTCTAACTGGGAGCACTGAAGCTTTCTTT. Translated, it gives CASSLTGSTEAFF.

This clone was observed a single time. V usage is TRBV10-2 and J usage is TRBJ2-1, with D unclear. Deletions cut 2 bases from V and 8 bases from J, with 13 bases between. The germline gives CDR1 WSHSY, CDR2 SAAADI. CDR3 length: 14 residues. CDR3 coding DNA: TGCGCCAGCAGTGAGGGAGTATCGTTGTATGAGCAGTTCTTC. It codes for CASSEGVSLYEQFF.